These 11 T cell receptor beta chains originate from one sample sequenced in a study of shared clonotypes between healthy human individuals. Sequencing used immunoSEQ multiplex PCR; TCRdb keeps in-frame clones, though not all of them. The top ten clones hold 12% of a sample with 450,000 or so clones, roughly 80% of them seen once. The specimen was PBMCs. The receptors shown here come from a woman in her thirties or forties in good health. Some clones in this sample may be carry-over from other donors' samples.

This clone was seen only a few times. The CDR3 sequence is CASSISTGIVAYGYTF. The DNA for the CDR3 is TGTGCCAGTAGTATTTCAACGGGCATCGTCGCCTATGGCTACACCTTC. The chain couples TRBV19 to TRBJ1-2, with D uncertain. This CDR3 comprises 16 residues. Germline V gene lookup returns CDR1 LNHDA and CDR2 SQIVND (reference sequence). V was pared by 3 bases and J by 4 bases, with 18 bases between.

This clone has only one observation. CDR3 DNA: TGTGCCAGCTCACCACAGGGGCTTTATCAGCCCCAGCATTTT. Translation: CASSPQGLYQPQHF. The chain recombines TRBV18 with TRBJ1-5; D is perhaps TRBD1 (5 bases). The germline V gene has CDR1 KGHSH and CDR2 LQKENI. V was trimmed by 1 base and J by 5 bases, leaving 9 bases between them. This CDR3 is 14 amino acids long.

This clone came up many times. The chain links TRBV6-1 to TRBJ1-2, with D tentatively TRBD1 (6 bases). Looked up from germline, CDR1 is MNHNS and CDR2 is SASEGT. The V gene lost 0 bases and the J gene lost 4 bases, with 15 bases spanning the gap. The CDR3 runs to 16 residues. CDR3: CASSEAADRGFYGYTF. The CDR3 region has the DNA TGTGCCAGCAGTGAAGCGGCGGACAGAGGATTCTATGGCTACACCTTC.

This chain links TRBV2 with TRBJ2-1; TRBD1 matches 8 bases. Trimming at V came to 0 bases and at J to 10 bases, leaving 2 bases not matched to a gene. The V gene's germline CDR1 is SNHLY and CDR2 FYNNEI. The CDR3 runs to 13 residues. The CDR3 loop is CASSEARGLEQFF. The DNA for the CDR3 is TGTGCCAGCAGTGAAGCCAGGGGGCTAGAGCAGTTCTTC. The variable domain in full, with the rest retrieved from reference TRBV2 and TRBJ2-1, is EPEVTQTPSHQVTQMGQEVILRCVPISNHLYFYWYRQILGQKVEFLVSFYNNEISEKSEIFDDQFSVERPDGSNFTLKIRSTKLEDSAMYFCASSEARGLEQFFGPGTRLTVL.

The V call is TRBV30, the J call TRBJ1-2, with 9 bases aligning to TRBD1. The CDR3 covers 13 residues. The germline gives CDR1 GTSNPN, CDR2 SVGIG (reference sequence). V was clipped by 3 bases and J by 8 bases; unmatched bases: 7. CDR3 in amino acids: CAWRLGTGRGYTF. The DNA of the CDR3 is TGTGCCTGGAGACTCGGGACAGGGCGAGGCTACACCTTC.

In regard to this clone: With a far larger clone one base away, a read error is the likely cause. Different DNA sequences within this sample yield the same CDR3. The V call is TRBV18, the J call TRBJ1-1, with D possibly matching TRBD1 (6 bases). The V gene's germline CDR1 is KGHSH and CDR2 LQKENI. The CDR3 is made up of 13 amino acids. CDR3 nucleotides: TGTGCCAGCTCACAAGACGGGGACACCGAAGCTTTCTTT. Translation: CASSQDGDTEAFF.

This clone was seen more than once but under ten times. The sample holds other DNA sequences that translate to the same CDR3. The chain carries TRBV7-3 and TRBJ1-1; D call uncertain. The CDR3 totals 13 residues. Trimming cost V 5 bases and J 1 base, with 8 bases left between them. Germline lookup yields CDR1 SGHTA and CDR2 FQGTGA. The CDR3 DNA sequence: TGTGCCAGCAGCCCGACGGGGAACACTGAAGCTTTCTTT. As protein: CASSPTGNTEAFF.

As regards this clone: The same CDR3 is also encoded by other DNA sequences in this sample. CDR3 in DNA: TGTGCCAGCAGCCAGGGGAATTCCTACGAGCAGTACTTC. Protein sequence: CASSQGNSYEQYF. The chain uses TRBV14 and TRBJ2-7; D call uncertain. The germline V gene encodes CDR1 SGHDN and CDR2 FVKESK. This CDR3 spans 13 amino acids. Trimming left V 3 bases short and J 1 base short, with 7 bases between. The full variable domain, with the rest looked up from reference TRBV14 and TRBJ2-7, is EAGVTQFPSHSVIEKGQTVTLRCDPISGHDNLYWYRRVMGKEIKFLLHFVKESKQDESGMPNNRFLAERTGGTYSTLKVQPAELEDSGVYFCASSQGNSYEQYFGPGTRLTVT.

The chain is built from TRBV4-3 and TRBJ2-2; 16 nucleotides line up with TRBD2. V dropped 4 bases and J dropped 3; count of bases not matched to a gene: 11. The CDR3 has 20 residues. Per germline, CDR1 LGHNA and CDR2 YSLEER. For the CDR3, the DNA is TGCGCCAGCAGCCCCTCCGCTGGGACTAGCGGGAGGGCGGACACCGGGGAGCTGTTTTTT. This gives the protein CASSPSAGTSGRADTGELFF.

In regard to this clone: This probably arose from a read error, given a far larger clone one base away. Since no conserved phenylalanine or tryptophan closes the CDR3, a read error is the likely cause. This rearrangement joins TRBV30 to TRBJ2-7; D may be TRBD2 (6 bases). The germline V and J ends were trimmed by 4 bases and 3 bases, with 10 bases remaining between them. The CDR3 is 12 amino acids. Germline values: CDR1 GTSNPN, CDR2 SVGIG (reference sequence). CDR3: CAWNYGGYEQYS. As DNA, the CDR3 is TGTGCCTGGAACTACGGGGGCTACGAGCAGTACTCC.

CDR3 region: CAWSLGFQETQYF. Here the CDR3 DNA reads TGTGCCTGGAGCCTCGGCTTTCAAGAGACCCAGTACTTC. V usage is TRBV30 and J usage is TRBJ2-5; no clear D. CDR3 length: 13 residues. The germline V gene has CDR1 GTSNPN and CDR2 SVGIG (reference sequence). Trimming cost V 3 bases and J 2 bases, with 10 bases left between them.